Listed below are T cell receptor beta chains from one sample, sequenced in a study of cytomegalovirus exposure and HLA in healthy donors. TCRdb's copy holds only in-frame clones and misses some; the assay was immunoSEQ multiplex PCR. The data contain around 130,000 clones, around 85% of them seen just once; the ten biggest clones take up around 2.2%. The sequenced sample was PBMCs. The receptors shown here come from a man aged 25-45 years in good health and CMV-seronegative. CDR3s include the opening cysteine and the closing phenylalanine or tryptophan. Fields, in order: J gene, D gene, V gene, clone size, CDR3 DNA, CDR3 protein. D genes are given only for firm matches. Clone size, where shown, is once, few, many, or a class for clones that have expanded.

TRBJ1-2	TRBD1	TRBV27	-	TGTGCCAGCAGTCGCTCGGACAGGGCGCGTGGCTACACCTTC	CASSRSDRARGYTF
TRBJ2-7	TRBD2	TRBV30	once	TGTGCCTGGAGTGGTCTAGCGGGGTCCTACGAGCAGTACTTC	CAWSGLAGSYEQYF
TRBJ1-6	-	TRBV14	few	TGTGCCAGCAGCCAAGAACTTCCTAATTCACCCCTCCACTTT	CASSQELPNSPLHF
TRBJ1-4	-	TRBV28	-	TGTGCCAGCAGTTTACTAAGCCCCCCTATTCTGTTTTTT	CASSLLSPPILFF
TRBJ1-1	TRBD1	TRBV9	-	TGTGCCAGCAGCCTCCTCGAGGGGGCACCAAACACTGAAGCTTTCTTT	CASSLLEGAPNTEAFF
TRBJ1-4	TRBD1	TRBV4-1	-	TGCGCCAGCAGCCGCCCGGGACAGACTAATGAAAAACTGTTTTTT	CASSRPGQTNEKLFF
TRBJ2-2	-	TRBV18	-	TGTGCCAGCTCACCCTACCCGGGACAAGGGAACACCGGGGAGCTGTTTTTT	CASSPYPGQGNTGELFF
TRBJ2-3	TRBD2	TRBV19	-	TGTGCCAGTAGTATTACGAGCGGGGGGGTAACTAGCACAGATACGCAGTATTTT	CASSITSGGVTSTDTQYF
TRBJ2-7	-	TRBV5-1	once	TGCGCCAGCAGCGGCTCAGGTCTCGCCTCCTACGAGCAGTACTTC	CASSGSGLASYEQYF
TRBJ2-7	TRBD2	TRBV19	-	TGTGCCAGTAGCGGACTTGATGGGGGGGGGCAGTACTTC	CASSGLDGGGQYF
TRBJ2-7	TRBD1	TRBV6-1	-	TGTGCCAGCAGTGGCGGACAGGGGCGAGCCTACGAGCAGTACTTC	CASSGGQGRAYEQYF
TRBJ2-1	-	TRBV10-3	once	TGTGCCATCAGTATGGGACAAACCCCTTCCAATGAGCAGTTCTTC	CAISMGQTPSNEQFF
TRBJ2-7	-	TRBV11-2	-	TGTGCCAGCAGGTCGGCCGGGTTACCCAGCGTCGAGCAGTACTTC	CASRSAGLPSVEQYF
TRBJ1-5	TRBD1	TRBV4-3	few	TGCGCCAGCAGCCAGGAGAGGGGAACAGGGGGTAGGGCCCAGCATTTT	CASSQERGTGGRAQHF
TRBJ1-1	-	TRBV2	-	TGTGCCAGCGTACGGGGGGCAGCTGCAATCAATCCAGGAGCTTTCTTT	CASVRGAAAINPGAFF
TRBJ2-2	-	TRBV29-1	-	TGCAGCGTTGAAGGGCAGGGGCACACCTCGAACACCGGGGAGCTGTTTTTT	CSVEGQGHTSNTGELFF
TRBJ2-5	TRBD1	TRBV19	-	TGTGCCGGTAGTCCGGACAGGGGAGAGACCCAGTACTTC	CAGSPDRGETQYF
TRBJ1-4	TRBD1	TRBV11-2	-	TGTGCCAGCAGGTATAACCGGGACAGTGAAAAACTGTTTTTT	CASRYNRDSEKLFF
TRBJ1-2	-	TRBV7-2	-	TGTGCCAGCAGCTTACAGGGATCCTATGGCTACACCTTC	CASSLQGSYGYTF
TRBJ1-2	TRBD1	TRBV6-1	-	TGTGCCAGCAGCGTTGATTTGACAGGGGACTATGGCTACACCTTC	CASSVDLTGDYGYTF
TRBJ2-3	TRBD1	TRBV29-1	-	TGCAGCGCCGGATCGGGACAGGGGAATGATACGCAGTATTTT	CSAGSGQGNDTQYF
TRBJ2-5	-	TRBV6-6	-	TGTGCCAGCGGGCCCTCAACGGAAGAGACCCAGTACTTC	CASGPSTEETQYF
TRBJ1-1	TRBD1	TRBV11-3	few	TGTGCCAGCAGCTTAGCGGGACAGTCGAACACTGAAGCTTTCTTT	CASSLAGQSNTEAFF
TRBJ2-5	TRBD2	TRBV11-3	-	TGTGCCAGCAGTCCCGGGACTAGCAATATTGAGACCCAGTACTTC	CASSPGTSNIETQYF
TRBJ2-3	TRBD2	TRBV5-4	-	TGTGCCAGCAGCTTGGGGGGTGGGCTAGCGGGGGCCTGGGGAGATACGCAGTATTTT	CASSLGGGLAGAWGDTQYF
TRBJ2-1	TRBD1	TRBV27	-	TGTGCCAGCAGGGCCGGGACAGGGGCGAGTGAGCAGTTCTTC	CASRAGTGASEQFF
TRBJ1-2	-	TRBV28	-	TGTGCCAGCGGCTCTCGAGGGTACTATGGCTACACCTTC	CASGSRGYYGYTF
TRBJ2-7	-	TRBV7-2	-	TGTGCCAGCAGCTTAGTGGCAGCCTACGAGCAGTACTTC	CASSLVAAYEQYF
TRBJ2-3	TRBD2	TRBV4-1	-	TGCGCCAGCAGCCATGCGACTAGCGATGGAGATACGCAGTATTTT	CASSHATSDGDTQYF
TRBJ1-5	TRBD1	TRBV10-1	-	TGCGCCAGCAGTGAGTCGATGACAGGGGTATTCTTCAGCAATCAGCCCCAGCATTTT	CASSESMTGVFFSNQPQHF
TRBJ1-5	TRBD1	TRBV7-9	-	TGTGCCAGCAGTTTAGCAGGGGGTCAGCCCCAGCATTTT	CASSLAGGQPQHF
TRBJ2-7	-	TRBV7-2	-	TGTGCCAGCAGCTCCCTCCCACTCCCCTACGAGCAGTACTTC	CASSSLPLPYEQYF
TRBJ2-6	-	TRBV6-4	-	TGTGCCAGCTCTCCCGCGGCAAGCTCTGGGGCCAACGTCCTGACTTTC	CASSPAASSGANVLTF
TRBJ2-1	TRBD2	TRBV2	-	TGTGCCAGCAGTGAGACTCCGGGACTAGCGGGGGGCGGAGGCAATGAGCAGTTCTTC	CASSETPGLAGGGGNEQFF
TRBJ1-2	TRBD1	TRBV6-1	-	TGTGCCAGCAGTGATCCGGGACAGGGGGCTGGCGGCTACACCTTC	CASSDPGQGAGGYTF